The sequence of this T cell receptor beta chain was determined in a study of T cells in Graves' hyperthyroidism and ophthalmopathy. Study-wide results and limits: In blood, most of the thyroid clonotypes expanded above 0.001 were also present.

This clonotype was seen only a few times. Its matching antigen is unknown. TCR beta CDR3 region amplification was performed from RNA transcripts. Carried out on the TCR CDR3, a first-round RT-PCR used the HTBI primer set. MiXCR was run by TCRdb on the multiplex PCR reads, yielding one entry per CDR3 protein. The sample includes over 700,000 distinct CDR3 sequences, around 20% of them seen just once. The CDR3 extends over 16 amino acids. CDR1 is LGHNA, CDR2 YNFKEQ, per germline. Between the trimmed V and J ends, which lost 1 base and 3 bases, there was a span of 16 bases. The sequence was collected from a woman aged 50 to 60 with Graves' hyperthyroidism that later progressed to Graves' ophthalmopathy. Sequencing input: blood. The V gene is TRBV4-2, the J gene TRBJ2-7; D is possibly TRBD1 or TRBD2 (5 bases each). CDR3 protein: CASSQAGDRRGYEQYF. The CDR3 nucleotides are TGTGCCAGCAGCCAAGCTGGGGACCGCCGGGGCTACGAGCAGTACTTC.